This T cell receptor (beta chain) was recorded in a study of cytomegalovirus exposure and HLA in healthy donors. Using immunoSEQ multiplex PCR, the repertoire was profiled, and TCRdb retains in-frame clones only, with some absent. The table has 150,000 to 200,000 clones, roughly 80% seen once. This TCR was recovered from a man between 18 and 29 years old in good health and CMV-seropositive. Sequencing used PBMCs.

CDR3 amino acids: CASSLPTGTGEQYF. CDR3 sequence (DNA): TGTGCCAGCAGCCTCCCGACAGGGACTGGCGAGCAGTACTTC. The chain uses TRBV14 and TRBJ2-7, with a weak D call TRBD1 (7 bases). The length of the CDR3 is 14 residues. Germline CDR1 SGHDN, CDR2 FVKESK. V lost 4 bases and J 6 bases, leaving 16 bases between the germline ends.